The TCR beta chain described here comes from a study of radiotherapy plus CTLA-4 blockade in lung cancer. The CDR3 spans 14 residues. Trimming pared 1 base from V and 5 bases from J, leaving 11 bases between. Germline CDR1 reads LNHDA; CDR2 reads SQIVND (reference sequence). Clones were read by immunoSEQ multiplex PCR, and TCRdb kept only the in-frame ones, dropping some. This table holds tens of thousands of clones, roughly four fifths found once. The receptor was isolated from a human donor with non-small cell lung cancer whose response to radiotherapy plus ipilimumab could not be evaluated. This chain joins TRBV19 and TRBJ2-5; D not certain. The source was peripheral blood, collected from a patient treated with radiotherapy plus ipilimumab. CDR3 region: CASSIGTGLETQYF. DNA of the CDR3: TGTGCCAGTAGTATAGGTACCGGTTTGGAGACCCAGTACTTC. Variable domain in full (rest from reference TRBV19 and TRBJ2-5): DGGITQSPKYLFRKEGQNVTLSCEQNLNHDAMYWYRQDPGQGLRLIYYSQIVNDFQKGDIAEGYSVSREKKESFPLTVTSAQKNPTAFYLCASSIGTGLETQYFGPGTRLLVL.